These T cell receptor beta chains were read from a single sample in a study of CD8 T cells in ankylosing spondylitis. TCRdb re-analysed the 5' RACE reads in MiXCR, keeping a single row per CDR3 protein. The sample holds some 250,000 distinct CDR3 sequences; around a tenth are singletons and the top ten take approximately 6.6%. Sequencing was done on a sample of blood, either unsorted or a sorted T cell fraction (not recorded which). The source of these receptors is a male donor with ankylosing spondylitis or in good health (not recorded which). Both conserved end residues are part of each CDR3. Fields, in order: clone size, V gene, J gene, D gene, CDR3 length, CDR3 protein, CDR3 DNA. The D gene is left open where the match is weak. Clone size appears in some rows only: once, few, many, or a class for an expanded clone.

abundance: many; v_gene: TRBV6-4; j_gene: TRBJ2-2; d_gene: .; len: 18; CDR3aa: CASSPAITGDEWTGELFF; CDR3nt: TGTGCCAGCAGTCCTGCCATAACAGGTGATGAGTGGACCGGGGAGCTGTTTTTT
abundance: few; v_gene: TRBV10-2; j_gene: TRBJ2-1; d_gene: TRBD1; len: 14; CDR3aa: CASSEGQGFDEQFF; CDR3nt: TGCGCCAGCAGTGAAGGACAGGGGTTCGATGAGCAGTTCTTC
abundance: many; v_gene: TRBV5-1; j_gene: TRBJ1-5; d_gene: TRBD1; len: 16; CDR3aa: CASSLTGQGVNQPQHF; CDR3nt: TGCGCCAGCAGCTTAACGGGTCAGGGGGTCAATCAGCCCCAGCATTTT
abundance: few; v_gene: TRBV5-1; j_gene: TRBJ2-1; d_gene: TRBD2; len: 17; CDR3aa: CASSFNNLPGLAGEQFF; CDR3nt: TGCGCCAGCAGCTTTAATAACCTACCGGGACTAGCCGGTGAGCAGTTCTTC
abundance: .; v_gene: TRBV20-1; j_gene: TRBJ2-1; d_gene: .; len: 15; CDR3aa: CSARGGRRGSDEQFF; CDR3nt: TGCAGTGCTAGGGGTGGGAGGAGAGGTTCGGATGAGCAGTTCTTC
abundance: many; v_gene: TRBV25-1; j_gene: TRBJ2-5; d_gene: .; len: 13; CDR3aa: CASSELGEETQYF; CDR3nt: TGTGCCAGCAGTGAATTGGGTGAAGAGACCCAGTACTTC
abundance: many; v_gene: TRBV6-4; j_gene: TRBJ2-3; d_gene: TRBD2; len: 16; CDR3aa: CASSELAGGYTDTQYF; CDR3nt: TGTGCCAGCAGTGAACTAGCGGGGGGCTACACAGATACGCAGTATTTT
abundance: .; v_gene: TRBV7-9; j_gene: TRBJ2-7; d_gene: TRBD1; len: 14; CDR3aa: CASSFGTELYEQYF; CDR3nt: TGTGCCAGCAGCTTCGGGACAGAACTTTACGAGCAGTACTTC
abundance: many; v_gene: TRBV20-1; j_gene: TRBJ2-1; d_gene: TRBD2; len: 14; CDR3aa: CSARGGGVNNEQFF; CDR3nt: TGCAGTGCTAGAGGCGGGGGTGTGAACAATGAGCAGTTCTTC
abundance: many; v_gene: TRBV7-8; j_gene: TRBJ2-7; d_gene: .; len: 13; CDR3aa: CASSFTDGNEQYF; CDR3nt: TGTGCCAGCAGCTTTACGGACGGAAACGAGCAGTACTTC
abundance: many; v_gene: TRBV28; j_gene: TRBJ1-5; d_gene: .; len: 14; CDR3aa: CASSYGAGEQPQHF; CDR3nt: TGTGCCAGCAGTTATGGGGCAGGGGAACAGCCCCAGCATTTT
abundance: many; v_gene: TRBV12-3/TRBV12-4; j_gene: TRBJ2-1; d_gene: .; len: 14; CDR3aa: CASTYGSSYNEQFF; CDR3nt: TGTGCCAGCACCTACGGGAGCTCCTACAATGAGCAGTTCTTC
abundance: few; v_gene: TRBV7-8; j_gene: TRBJ1-2; d_gene: .; len: 14; CDR3aa: CASSLDPGTYGYTF; CDR3nt: TGTGCCAGCAGCTTAGACCCAGGGACCTATGGCTACACCTTC
abundance: many; v_gene: TRBV6-4; j_gene: TRBJ2-1; d_gene: .; len: 13; CDR3aa: CASSPGGENEQFF; CDR3nt: TGTGCCAGCAGTCCGGGTGGGGAAAATGAGCAGTTCTTC
abundance: many; v_gene: TRBV3-1; j_gene: TRBJ1-3; d_gene: .; len: 14; CDR3aa: CASSAMSSGNTIYF; CDR3nt: TGTGCCAGCAGCGCGATGAGCTCTGGAAACACCATATATTTT
abundance: many; v_gene: TRBV20-1; j_gene: TRBJ2-1; d_gene: .; len: 14; CDR3aa: CSARVTGPSNEQFF; CDR3nt: TGCAGTGCTAGAGTCACAGGCCCCTCCAATGAGCAGTTCTTC
abundance: many; v_gene: TRBV20-1; j_gene: TRBJ2-7; d_gene: .; len: 12; CDR3aa: CSARWEFYEQYF; CDR3nt: TGCAGTGCTAGATGGGAGTTCTACGAGCAGTACTTC
abundance: many; v_gene: TRBV5-6; j_gene: TRBJ1-5; d_gene: TRBD1; len: 16; CDR3aa: CASSSRQGVSNQPQHF; CDR3nt: TGTGCCAGCAGCTCCCGACAGGGGGTCTCCAATCAGCCCCAGCATTTT
abundance: many; v_gene: TRBV6-5; j_gene: TRBJ1-5; d_gene: .; len: 14; CDR3aa: CASSYDNSNQPQHF; CDR3nt: TGTGCCAGCAGTTACGATAATAGCAATCAGCCCCAGCATTTT
abundance: .; v_gene: TRBV18; j_gene: TRBJ2-3; d_gene: .; len: 12; CDR3aa: CASSPETDTQYF; CDR3nt: TGTGCCAGCTCACCTGAGACAGATACGCAGTATTTT
abundance: many; v_gene: TRBV5-1; j_gene: TRBJ2-2; d_gene: .; len: 15; CDR3aa: CASSFIAGITGELFF; CDR3nt: TGCGCCAGCAGCTTCATCGCGGGGATCACCGGGGAGCTGTTTTTT
abundance: .; v_gene: TRBV6-1; j_gene: TRBJ1-2; d_gene: .; len: 15; CDR3aa: CASSEGLQDLYGYTF; CDR3nt: TGTGCCAGCAGTGAAGGGTTACAGGACCTTTATGGCTACACCTTC
abundance: .; v_gene: TRBV7-9; j_gene: TRBJ1-2; d_gene: TRBD1; len: 14; CDR3aa: CASSSLQGLYGYTF; CDR3nt: TGTGCCAGCAGCTCTTTACAGGGGTTATATGGCTACACCTTC
abundance: many; v_gene: TRBV5-1; j_gene: TRBJ2-1; d_gene: .; len: 11; CDR3aa: CASISYNEQFF; CDR3nt: TGCGCCAGCATATCCTACAATGAGCAGTTCTTC
abundance: few; v_gene: TRBV11-2; j_gene: TRBJ2-3; d_gene: .; len: 15; CDR3aa: CASSLSEGGTDTQYF; CDR3nt: TGTGCCAGCAGCTTATCGGAGGGGGGCACAGATACGCAGTATTTT
abundance: .; v_gene: TRBV2; j_gene: TRBJ1-2; d_gene: .; len: 13; CDR3aa: CARTSGENYGYTF; CDR3nt: TGTGCCAGAACCTCAGGGGAGAACTATGGCTACACCTTC
abundance: many; v_gene: TRBV5-1; j_gene: TRBJ2-4; d_gene: .; len: 14; CDR3aa: CASSTDAAGNIQYF; CDR3nt: TGCGCCAGCAGCACAGACGCCGCCGGGAACATTCAGTACTTC
abundance: many; v_gene: TRBV29-1; j_gene: TRBJ2-5; d_gene: .; len: 13; CDR3aa: CSVDGQTAETQYF; CDR3nt: TGCAGCGTTGATGGGCAGACCGCCGAGACCCAGTACTTC
abundance: many; v_gene: TRBV5-5; j_gene: TRBJ1-5; d_gene: .; len: 15; CDR3aa: CASSFVSDPNQPQHF; CDR3nt: TGTGCCAGCAGCTTTGTATCGGATCCCAATCAGCCCCAGCATTTT
abundance: few; v_gene: TRBV4-1; j_gene: TRBJ1-3; d_gene: TRBD1; len: 16; CDR3aa: CASSRDRGSRGNTIYF; CDR3nt: TGCGCCAGCAGCCGGGACAGGGGGAGCCGAGGAAACACCATATATTTT
abundance: .; v_gene: TRBV6-5; j_gene: TRBJ2-2; d_gene: TRBD1; len: 15; CDR3aa: CASSSQGENTGELFF; CDR3nt: TGTGCCAGTTCATCACAGGGGGAGAACACCGGGGAGCTGTTTTTT
abundance: few; v_gene: TRBV12-3/TRBV12-4; j_gene: TRBJ1-1; d_gene: .; len: 13; CDR3aa: CASSSTGSAEAFF; CDR3nt: TGTGCCAGCAGTTCTACAGGGTCAGCTGAAGCTTTCTTT
abundance: medium-sized; v_gene: TRBV5-6; j_gene: TRBJ2-3; d_gene: TRBD1; len: 16; CDR3aa: CASSWLDRLTTDTQYF; CDR3nt: TGTGCCAGCAGCTGGCTGGACAGGCTTACCACAGATACGCAGTATTTT
abundance: few; v_gene: TRBV30; j_gene: TRBJ2-3; d_gene: TRBD2; len: 15; CDR3aa: CAWSGTSHSTDTQYF; CDR3nt: TGTGCCTGGAGTGGGACTAGTCATAGCACAGATACGCAGTATTTT
abundance: .; v_gene: TRBV3-1; j_gene: TRBJ2-5; d_gene: .; len: 15; CDR3aa: CASSQVAGGEETQYF; CDR3nt: TGTGCCAGCAGCCAAGTAGCTGGGGGCGAAGAGACCCAGTACTTC
abundance: few; v_gene: TRBV5-1; j_gene: TRBJ2-5; d_gene: .; len: 14; CDR3aa: CASSLVSVQETQYF; CDR3nt: TGCGCCAGCAGCTTGGTGTCAGTACAAGAGACCCAGTACTTC
abundance: many; v_gene: TRBV20-1; j_gene: TRBJ2-2; d_gene: .; len: 14; CDR3aa: CSAPDSANTGELFF; CDR3nt: TGCAGTGCTCCCGACTCAGCGAACACCGGGGAGCTGTTTTTT